The clone carrying this T cell receptor (beta chain) was found many times. The data were taken from a study of response to subunit inactivated influenza vaccine. TCRdb redid the calling of the RT-PCR reads with MiXCR, one entry per CDR3 protein. The sample has 500,000 to 650,000 distinct CDR3 sequences, about 7.6% seen once. Sequenced material: PBMCs from blood, taken 23 to 25 months after vaccination. This clonotype was obtained from a man between 50 and 69 years old who received an inactivated influenza vaccine.

The CDR3 region is CASSQDAGTQYF. DNA for the CDR3: TGTGCCAGCAGCCAAGACGCGGGGACCCAGTACTTC. The V and J genes are TRBV4-2 and TRBJ2-5; a possible D gene is TRBD2 (5 bases). The CDR3 runs to 12 residues. The germline V gene has CDR1 LGHNA and CDR2 YNFKEQ. Trimming left V 0 bases short and J 7 bases short, with 6 bases between.